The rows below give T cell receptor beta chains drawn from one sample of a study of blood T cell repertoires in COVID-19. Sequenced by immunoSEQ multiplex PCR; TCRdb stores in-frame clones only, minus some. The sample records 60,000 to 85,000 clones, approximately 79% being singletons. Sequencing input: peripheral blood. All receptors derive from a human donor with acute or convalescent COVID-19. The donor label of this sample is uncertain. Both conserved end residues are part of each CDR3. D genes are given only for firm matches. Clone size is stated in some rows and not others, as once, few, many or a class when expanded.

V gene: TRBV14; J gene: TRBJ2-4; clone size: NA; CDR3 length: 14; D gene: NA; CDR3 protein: CASSPRVGLNIQYF; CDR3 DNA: TGTGCCAGCAGCCCTCGGGTCGGGTTAAACATTCAGTACTTC
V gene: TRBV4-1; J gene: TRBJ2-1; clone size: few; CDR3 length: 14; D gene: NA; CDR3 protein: CASAQGQSYNEQFF; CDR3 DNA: TGCGCCTCAGCCCAGGGGCAGTCCTACAATGAGCAGTTCTTC
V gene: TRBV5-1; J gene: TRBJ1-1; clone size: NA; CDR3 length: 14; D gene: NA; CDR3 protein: CASSLGSGPTEAFF; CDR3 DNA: TGCGCCAGCAGCTTGGGTTCAGGGCCGACTGAAGCTTTCTTT
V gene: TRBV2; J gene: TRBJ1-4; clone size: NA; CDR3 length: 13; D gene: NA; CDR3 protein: CASTRTENEKLFF; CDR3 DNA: TGTGCCAGCACCCGGACAGAAAATGAAAAACTGTTTTTT
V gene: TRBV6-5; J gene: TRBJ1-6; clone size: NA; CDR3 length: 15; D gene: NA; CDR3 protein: CASSYSRGYNSPLHF; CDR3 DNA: TGTGCCAGCAGTTACTCGAGAGGTTATAATTCACCCCTCCACTTT
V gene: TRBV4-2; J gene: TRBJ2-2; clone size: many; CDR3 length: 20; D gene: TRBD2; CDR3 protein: CASSQDPFASGRVNTGELFF; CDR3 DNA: TGTGCCAGCAGCCAAGATCCCTTTGCTAGCGGGAGAGTAAACACCGGGGAGCTGTTTTTT
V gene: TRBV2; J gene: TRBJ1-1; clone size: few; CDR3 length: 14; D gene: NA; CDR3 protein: CASSELSLNTEAFF; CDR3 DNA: TGTGCCAGCAGTGAATTGAGTTTGAACACTGAAGCTTTCTTT
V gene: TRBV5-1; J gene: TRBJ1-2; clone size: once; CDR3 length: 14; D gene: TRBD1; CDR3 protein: CASSLAGQTYGYTF; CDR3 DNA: TGCGCCAGCAGCTTGGCGGGACAGACCTATGGCTACACCTTC
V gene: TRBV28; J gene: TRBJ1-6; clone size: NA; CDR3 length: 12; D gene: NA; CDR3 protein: CASGSGNSPLHF; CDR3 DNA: TGTGCCAGCGGGAGTGGGAATTCACCCCTCCACTTT
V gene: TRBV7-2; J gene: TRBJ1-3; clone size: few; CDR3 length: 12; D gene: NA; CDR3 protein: CASSPGENTIYF; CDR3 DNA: TGTGCCAGCAGCCCGGGGGAGAACACCATATATTTT
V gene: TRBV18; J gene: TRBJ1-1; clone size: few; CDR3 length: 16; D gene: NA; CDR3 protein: CASSPRAGAGYTEAFF; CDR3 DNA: TGTGCCAGCTCACCACGAGCGGGGGCGGGTTACACTGAAGCTTTCTTT
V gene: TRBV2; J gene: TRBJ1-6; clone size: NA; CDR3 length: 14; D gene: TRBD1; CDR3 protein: CASSGRGTDSPLHF; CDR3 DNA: TGTGCCAGCAGTGGCAGGGGGACGGATTCACCCCTCCACTTT
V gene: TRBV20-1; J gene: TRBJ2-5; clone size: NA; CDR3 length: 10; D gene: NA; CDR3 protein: CSATAETQYF; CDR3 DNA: TGCAGTGCAACTGCAGAGACCCAGTACTTC
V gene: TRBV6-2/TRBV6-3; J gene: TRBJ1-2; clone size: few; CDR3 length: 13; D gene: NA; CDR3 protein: CASSYQDRYGYTF; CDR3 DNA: TGTGCCAGCAGTTACCAAGACAGATATGGCTACACCTTC
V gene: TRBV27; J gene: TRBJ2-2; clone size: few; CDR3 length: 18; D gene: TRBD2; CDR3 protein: CASSFRSGRVFNTGELFF; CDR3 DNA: TGTGCCAGCAGTTTTCGGAGCGGGAGGGTTTTCAACACCGGGGAGCTGTTTTTT
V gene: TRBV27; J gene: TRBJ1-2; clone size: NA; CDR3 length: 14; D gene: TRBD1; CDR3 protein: CASSAHRGRIGYTF; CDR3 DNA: TGTGCCAGCAGTGCACACAGGGGGCGCATAGGCTACACCTTC
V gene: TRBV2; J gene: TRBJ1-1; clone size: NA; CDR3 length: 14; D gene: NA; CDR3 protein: CASSERRGNTEAFF; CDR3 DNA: TGTGCCAGCAGTGAGCGACGGGGGAACACTGAAGCTTTCTTT
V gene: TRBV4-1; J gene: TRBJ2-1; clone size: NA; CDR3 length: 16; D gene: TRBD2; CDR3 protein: CASSQEPRLAPREQFF; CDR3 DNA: TGCGCCAGCAGCCAAGAGCCCAGACTAGCCCCTCGGGAGCAGTTCTTC
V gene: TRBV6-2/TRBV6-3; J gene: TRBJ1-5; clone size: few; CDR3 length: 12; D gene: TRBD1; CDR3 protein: CASSRQGQPQHF; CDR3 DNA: TGTGCCAGCAGTCGACAGGGCCAGCCCCAGCATTTT
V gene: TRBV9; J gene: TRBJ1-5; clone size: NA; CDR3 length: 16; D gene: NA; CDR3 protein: CASSVGGSHSNQPQHF; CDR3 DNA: TGTGCCAGCAGCGTAGGGGGCTCCCATAGCAATCAGCCCCAGCATTTT